What follows are 2 T cell receptor beta chains derived from one specimen sequenced in a study of T cells in localized non-small cell lung cancer (TCRdb year 2020). Libraries were constructed by the immunoSEQ multiplex PCR assay. In TCRdb, the immuneACCESS table is reduced to in-frame sequences with V and J assigned. These tables do not hold every clone; where another copy was compared, an unresolved V gene accounts for under half, and the others remain unexplained. The sample has some 82,000 clones on record, over 70% of them singletons. Roughly 19% of the sample is taken by the ten largest. This sample comprised PBMCs, obtained before any cancer treatment. The receptors were gathered from a man between 40 and 70 years old with stage II squamous cell lung carcinoma.

V is TRBV30 and J is TRBJ2-7; weak D call: TRBD2 (6 bases). Trimming took 2 bases from V and 0 from J, leaving 14 bases between them. The CDR3 has 15 amino acids. Germline CDR1 is GTSNPN and CDR2 is SVGIG (reference sequence). The CDR3 spells CAWSFKAGRSYEQYF. The CDR3 DNA reads TGTGCCTGGAGTTTTAAAGCGGGTCGCTCCTACGAGCAGTACTTC.

The chain employs TRBV6-4 and TRBJ1-1; 8 bases agree with TRBD1. The CDR3 runs 17 residues. V trimming: 2 bases; J trimming: 4 bases; junction bases outside the gene matches: 12. Germline V gives CDR1 MRHNA, CDR2 SNTAGT. In DNA, the CDR3 is TGTGCCAGCAGTGACAGTCCCGGGACAGGACTGGGCACTGAAGCTTTCTTT. This sequence encodes CASSDSPGTGLGTEAFF.